The 19 T cell receptor beta chains in this list originate from one sample, sequenced in a study of blood T cell repertoires in COVID-19. The table came from immunoSEQ multiplex PCR; TCRdb's copy has only in-frame clones and leaves some out. The data hold around 270,000 clones, with roughly 86% observed a single time. Sequences were obtained from peripheral blood. These receptors were obtained from a woman aged 45-60 years with acute or convalescent COVID-19.

The chain couples TRBV27 to TRBJ2-7, with 9 bases identical to TRBD2. The germline gives CDR1 MNHEY, CDR2 SMNVEV (reference sequence). Losses at the gene ends were 3 bases for V and 0 bases for J; bases not matched to a gene: 6. The CDR3 sequence is 16 residues long. The CDR3 region has the DNA TGTGCCAGCAGTTTCCTCTATAGCGGGGGCTCCTACGAGCAGTACTTC. This sequence encodes CASSFLYSGGSYEQYF.

V usage is TRBV5-4 and J usage is TRBJ2-4, with a weak D call TRBD1 (6 bases). The germline gives CDR1 SGHNT, CDR2 YYREEE (reference sequence). The CDR3 is made up of 18 amino acids. V gave up 3 bases and J gave up 0 bases, with 19 bases separating them. The CDR3 spells CASSSRTALGLAKNIQYF. The CDR3 DNA reads as TGTGCCAGCAGCTCACGGACAGCGTTAGGCTTAGCCAAAAACATTCAGTACTTC.

This clone showed up just a few times. The chain couples TRBV6-5 to TRBJ1-6, with 7 bases lining up with TRBD1. The CDR3 consists of 15 residues. From germline, CDR1 is MNHEY and CDR2 SVGAGI. The V segment lost 6 bases and the J segment 7 bases; nucleotides outside the gene matches: 9. The CDR3 loop reads CASRPPGGMNSPLHF. The CDR3 DNA reads TGTGCCAGCAGGCCCCCAGGGGGTATGAATTCACCCCTCCACTTT.

This clone was seen a single time. The chain links TRBV5-6 to TRBJ2-7, with 7 bases matching TRBD1. CDR1 and CDR2 from the germline V gene are SGHDT and YYEEEE. The CDR3 is 14 residues long. Unmatched junction bases numbered 2, after V lost 2 bases and J lost 0 bases. The CDR3 region has the DNA TGTGCCAGCAGCTTCTACAGGGGCTCCTACGAGCAGTACTTC. Its protein is CASSFYRGSYEQYF.

This clone was seen once. V gene TRBV28 combines with J gene TRBJ1-2, with TRBD1 matching 9 bases. J was trimmed by 8 bases and V by 6 bases; bases with no gene match: 7. Germline V CDR1 and CDR2: MDHEN, SYDVKM. CDR3 length: 13 amino acids. CDR3 amino acids: CASSYRGREGYTF. In DNA, the CDR3 is TGTGCCAGCAGCTACAGGGGGCGCGAGGGCTACACCTTC.

The gene calls are TRBV4-1 and TRBJ1-4; TRBD1 is a possible D gene (6 bases). The CDR3 spans 17 residues. Germline assignment: CDR1 MGHRA and CDR2 YSYEKL. The V end lost 1 base, the J end lost 4 bases, and 16 bases lay between the germline ends. The CDR3 spells CASSQVGLRGSNEKLFF. DNA for the CDR3: TGCGCCAGCAGCCAAGTGGGGCTCAGGGGAAGTAATGAAAAACTGTTTTTT.

The chain has TRBV3-1 (or the pseudogene TRBV3-2) and TRBJ1-2; 9 bases are shared with TRBD1. Germline V CDR1 and CDR2: LGHDT, YNNKEL (reference sequence). The CDR3 covers 15 residues. Losses at the gene ends were 2 bases for V and 8 bases for J; bases not matched to a gene: 9. The CDR3 nucleotides are TGTGCCAGCAGCCAAAAGTGGACAGGGGTGGACGGCTACACCTTC. Translating gives CASSQKWTGVDGYTF.

The chain couples TRBV11-2 to TRBJ2-7; 8 positions match TRBD2. J was trimmed by 2 bases and V by 5 bases; bases with no gene match: 14. Germline V gene lookup returns CDR1 SGHAT and CDR2 FQNNGV. The CDR3 is 17 amino acids. For the CDR3, the DNA is TGTGCCAGCAGCCTACCGAGCGGGGGCCCTTCCACCTACGAGCAGTACTTC. Translated: CASSLPSGGPSTYEQYF.

This clone was recorded a few times. The V and J genes are TRBV5-5 and TRBJ1-4; TRBD1 matches at 7 bases. The V gene end was trimmed by 6 bases and the J gene end by 2 bases; junction bases not matched to a gene: 7. The CDR3 is 15 amino acids. Germline CDR1 reads SGHKS; CDR2 reads YYEKEE (reference sequence). The CDR3 sequence: CASTLTTGTNEKLFF. The CDR3 DNA is TGTGCCAGCACCTTAACGACAGGGACTAATGAAAAACTGTTTTTT.

The chain joins TRBV19 to TRBJ2-7; D perhaps matches TRBD1 (5 bases). This CDR3 contains 13 residues. Trimming cost V 5 bases and J 2 bases, with 10 bases left between them. Per the germline V gene, CDR1 is LNHDA and CDR2 is SQIVND (reference sequence). The CDR3 sequence is CASSPRQTYEQYF. The DNA for the CDR3 is TGTGCCAGTAGTCCACGACAGACCTACGAGCAGTACTTC.

This chain connects TRBV5-1 to TRBJ2-1, with TRBD2 matching over 7 bases. Germline V gene data show CDR1 as SGHRS and CDR2 as YFSETQ. This CDR3 region has 17 residues. Trimming at V came to 5 bases and at J to 5 bases, leaving 16 bases not matched to a gene. The CDR3 DNA is TGCGCCAGCAGGCGATACGGGGTCGAGCGGGGCCACAATGAGCAGTTCTTC. Protein sequence: CASRRYGVERGHNEQFF.

The genes are TRBV2 and TRBJ1-1; D gene unclear. Trimming took off 4 bases at V and 1 base at J, with 7 bases between the two ends. This CDR3 has 13 residues. Germline loops: CDR1 SNHLY, CDR2 FYNNEI. CDR3 residues: CASSAIGNTEAFF. In nucleotides, the CDR3 is TGTGCCAGCAGTGCCATCGGGAACACTGAAGCTTTCTTT.

Notes on this clone: The germline gene is not matched at one end of the junction; a read error may be the cause. The chain joins TRBV28 to TRBJ1-5; 12 bases map to TRBD1. The V gene's germline CDR1 is MDHEN and CDR2 SYDVKM. The CDR3 runs 12 residues. CDR3 amino acids: CASTTLGQGAIF. The CDR3 DNA sequence: TGTGCCAGCACTACACTGGGACAGGGGGCTATTTTT.

The chain has TRBV18 and TRBJ1-1; D not resolved. The CDR3 totals 14 residues. CDR1 is KGHSH, CDR2 LQKENI, per germline. Deletions cut 3 bases from V and 0 bases from J, with 8 bases between. CDR3 bases: TGTGCCAGCTCACCGTACAGCATGAACACTGAAGCTTTCTTT. Amino acids: CASSPYSMNTEAFF.

This chain connects TRBV27 to TRBJ2-3; a possible D gene is TRBD2 (5 bases). CDR3 length: 19 amino acids. V was pared by 0 bases and J by 0 bases, with 19 bases between. Germline V gene data show CDR1 as MNHEY and CDR2 as SMNVEV (reference sequence). The DNA of the CDR3 is TGTGCCAGCAGTTTATCTTTGGCAACTGGACTGTATAGCACAGATACGCAGTATTTT. Amino acid sequence: CASSLSLATGLYSTDTQYF.

The CDR3 bases are TGTGCCAGCTCACCCCGCGACAGGGCGGATCAGCCCCAGCATTTT. It codes for CASSPRDRADQPQHF. This chain uses TRBV18 with TRBJ1-5; 7 bases fit TRBD1. The CDR3 has 15 residues. CDR1 is KGHSH, CDR2 LQKENI, per germline. V was clipped by 3 bases and J by 5 bases; unmatched bases: 7.

The J gene is TRBJ1-3, the V gene TRBV18, with D possibly TRBD1 on 5 matching bases. Germline-derived CDR1 and CDR2 are KGHSH and LQKENI. Deletions cut 5 bases from V and 0 bases from J, with 14 bases between. This CDR3 spans 16 amino acids. CDR3 in DNA: TGTGCCAGCTCAACCACGGGCAGGGCCTCTGGAAACACCATATATTTT. Translation: CASSTTGRASGNTIYF.

The J gene is TRBJ1-2, the V gene TRBV7-3; tentatively, D is TRBD1 (5 bases). V was pared by 4 bases and J by 4 bases, with 13 bases between. Germline CDR1 reads SGHTA; CDR2 reads FQGTGA. The CDR3 length is 14 residues. The DNA of the CDR3 is TGTGCCAGCAGCTCCTCGGGGGTGGTCTATGGCTACACCTTC. This encodes CASSSSGVVYGYTF.

V is TRBV12-3 or TRBV12-4 and J is TRBJ2-1; TRBD2 is a possible D gene (5 bases). V was cut by 8 bases and J by 7 bases, with 12 bases left in between. This CDR3 spans 12 amino acids. CDR3 in DNA: TGTGCCAGCCACTACCGGGGAAATGAGCAGTTCTTC. Protein product: CASHYRGNEQFF.